Detailed here is one T cell receptor beta chain. The CDR3 length is 14 residues. V was pared by 7 bases and J by 3 bases, with 15 bases between. Germline CDR1 is SGHRS and CDR2 is YFSETQ. The data originate from a study of blood T cell repertoires in COVID-19. Study-level information: There were acute and convalescent COVID-19 samples, and they came from the United States, Italy and Spain. PBMCs, B-cell-depleted T cells, or T cells were the source of the cDNA or gDNA that made up the material.

Per the authors' pipeline: Reference gene primer amplification yielded estimated nucleated cell counts. Assay: immunoSEQ multiplex PCR; the TCRdb copy retains only in-frame clones and omits some. V and J calls plus clone size are reproduced from that table; the DNA served to infer D and trimming. The sample includes around 25,000 clones, 90% of them seen just once. Sequences were obtained from peripheral blood. V usage is TRBV5-1 and J usage is TRBJ2-3; perhaps TRBD1 as D (8 bases). The sequence derives from an older woman with active COVID-19. This chain's CDR3 is CASGGDRLTDTQYF. For the CDR3, the DNA is TGCGCCAGCGGGGGGGACAGGCTGACAGATACGCAGTATTTT.